The entry below gives a single T cell receptor beta chain sequence along with its context. CDR3 size: 14 residues. The germline V gene has CDR1 SGHTA and CDR2 FQGNSA. V was cut by 1 base and J by 8 bases, with 12 bases left in between. The table came from immunoSEQ multiplex PCR; TCRdb's copy has only in-frame clones and leaves some out. The data hold over 50,000 clones, with 80% to 90% observed a single time. These data originate in a study of T cell changes during pregnancy in multiple sclerosis. Specimen: peripheral blood from another person, used as feeder cells. The TCR sequence derives from a human donor whose cells served as feeder cells for cultures in a pregnancy study. This chain connects TRBV7-2 to TRBJ2-1; D gene uncertain. DNA of the CDR3: TGTGCCAGCAGCTTAGGGGTGGGTGGGGATGAGCAGTTCTTC. Protein: CASSLGVGGDEQFF.